The 5 T cell receptor beta chains presented below share a single source sample, sequenced in a study of T cell changes during pregnancy in multiple sclerosis. TCRdb's copy holds only in-frame clones and misses some; the assay was immunoSEQ multiplex PCR. Altogether about 40,000 clones are present, roughly nine tenths being singletons, with the ten largest covering over 0.4%. The sample was CD4+ T cells from peripheral blood mononuclear cells, taken in the third trimester of pregnancy. These receptors originate from a female donor in good health, enrolled as a control in a pregnancy study.

This chain uses TRBV7-2 with TRBJ1-5; D is undetermined. From germline, CDR1 is SGHTA and CDR2 FQGNSA. CDR3 length equals 13 residues. With 5 bases removed from V and 3 bases from J, the gap between germline ends came to 8 bases. CDR3 region: CASSRGPNQPQHF. As DNA, the CDR3 is TGTGCCAGCAGCCGAGGGCCCAATCAGCCCCAGCATTTT.

The rearrangement links TRBV9 to TRBJ2-4, with D perhaps TRBD2 (5 bases). V dropped 4 bases and J dropped 0 bases, with 17 bases sitting between them. Per germline, CDR1 SGDLS and CDR2 YYNGEE. The CDR3 extends over 17 amino acids. CDR3 nucleotide sequence: TGTGCCAGCAGCTCCCGAGGAGAGCGGTTAGCCAAAAACATTCAGTACTTC. This gives the protein CASSSRGERLAKNIQYF.

This chain uses TRBV6-5 with TRBJ1-2, with D unclear. CDR3 length: 13 amino acids. With 3 bases removed from V and 8 bases from J, the gap between germline ends came to 13 bases. Germline CDR1 reads MNHEY; CDR2 reads SVGAGI. CDR3 residues: CASSYRTEGGYTF. The CDR3 DNA reads as TGTGCCAGCAGTTATCGTACGGAGGGAGGCTACACCTTC.

The CDR3 bases are TGTGCCAGTAGTATCCCCCTGACAGGGGGCCATGGCTACACCTTC. Translated: CASSIPLTGGHGYTF. The chain employs TRBV19 and TRBJ1-2; 10 bases are shared with TRBD1. CDR1 and CDR2 from the germline V gene are LNHDA and SQIVND (reference sequence). The CDR3 runs 15 residues. The V segment lost 3 bases and the J segment 6 bases; nucleotides outside the gene matches: 7.

The V and J genes are TRBV5-1 and TRBJ2-1, with TRBD2 matching 10 bases. This CDR3 is built from 15 residues. Per germline, CDR1 SGHRS and CDR2 YFSETQ. The ends lost 3 bases at V and 9 bases at J; junction bases unmatched: 9. The CDR3 DNA reads TGCGCCAGCAGCTCGGGGGCTAGCGGGAGCATTGAGCAGTTCTTC. Protein sequence: CASSSGASGSIEQFF.